This passage covers 23 T cell receptor beta chains from one sample sequenced in a study of blood T cells in healthy people across ages. The use of a sample-barcoded 5' primer and a J-beta primer mix characterized a second PCR of roughly 6 to 11 cycles. TCRdb redid the calling of the 5' RACE reads with MiXCR, one entry per CDR3 protein. Of approximately 800,000 distinct CDR3 sequences in the sample, around a quarter are singletons; the top ten hold roughly 3.5%. These data also formed part of another study, on T cells of mothers and their children.

The sample taken for sequencing was blood. The receptors stem from a boy younger than 18 in good health.

This clonotype was seen a few times. The J gene is TRBJ2-1, the V gene TRBV9; tentative D call: TRBD2 (6 bases). With 4 bases removed from V and 4 bases from J, the gap between germline ends came to 15 bases. This CDR3 region has 15 residues. The V gene's germline CDR1 is SGDLS and CDR2 YYNGEE. The CDR3 bases are TGTGCCAGCAGCCTAGGGGCGGGGCCATACAATGAGCAGTTCTTC. Protein: CASSLGAGPYNEQFF.

V is TRBV20-1 and J is TRBJ2-3; TRBD2 agrees at 11 bases. Losses at the gene ends were 2 bases for V and 2 bases for J; bases not matched to a gene: 6. Germline-derived CDR1 and CDR2 are DFQATT and SNEGSKA (reference sequence). The CDR3 covers 16 residues. As DNA, the CDR3 is TGCAGTGCTAGACCTAGCGGGGGGCGGTACACAGATACGCAGTATTTT. Translation: CSARPSGGRYTDTQYF.

The chain links TRBV29-1 to TRBJ2-1; 9 nucleotides line up with TRBD1. CDR3 length: 13 residues. Looked up from germline, CDR1 is SQVTM and CDR2 is ANQGSEA. After removal of 5 bases from V and 5 bases from J, the junction contained 4 bases not matched to a gene. The CDR3 DNA reads as TGCAGCGTTCCGGACAGGGGACACAATGAGCAGTTCTTC. Protein sequence: CSVPDRGHNEQFF.

The chain combines TRBV28 with TRBJ1-2; 10 bases match TRBD1. Germline values: CDR1 MDHEN, CDR2 SYDVKM. CDR3 length equals 16 residues. V was pared by 6 bases and J by 6 bases, with 13 bases of the junction left unmatched. The CDR3 loop is CASRETGTGVVDGYTF. DNA for the CDR3: TGTGCCAGCAGAGAGACCGGGACAGGGGTTGTGGATGGCTACACCTTC.

This clonotype was recorded a few times. V gene TRBV4-3 combines with J gene TRBJ2-1; TRBD2 matches at 10 bases. With 0 bases clipped from V and 10 bases from J, the junction kept 9 bases outside the gene matches. Germline CDR1 is LGHNA and CDR2 is YSLEER. The CDR3 loop spans 16 amino acids. As DNA, the CDR3 is TGCGCCAGCAGCCAAGATCGTCTAGCGGGAGCAGGAGAGCAGTTCTTC. Amino acids: CASSQDRLAGAGEQFF.

To note about this clonotype: This is likely an artifact of a read error, given a far larger clone one base away. The rearrangement links TRBV28 to TRBJ1-3; D is uncertain. This CDR3 comprises 12 residues. Looked up from germline, CDR1 is MDHEN and CDR2 is SYDVKM. CDR3 amino acids: CTSSLSGNTIYF. As DNA, the CDR3 is TGTACCAGCAGTTTATCTGGAAACACCATATATTTT.

The V call is TRBV10-3, the J call TRBJ1-4; tentatively, D is TRBD1 (6 bases). The V gene's germline CDR1 is ENHRY and CDR2 SYGVKD. The CDR3 runs 13 residues. The germline V and J ends were trimmed by 4 bases and 7 bases, with 10 bases remaining between them. CDR3 protein: CAISGGLGEKLFF. The CDR3 bases are TGTGCCATCAGTGGGGGGCTTGGTGAAAAACTGTTTTTT.

Details on this clonotype: The junction does not match germline at one end; this may be a read error. V is TRBV28 and J is TRBJ2-5, with TRBD1 as a possible D gene (5 bases). Germline V CDR1 and CDR2: MDHEN, SYDVKM. The CDR3 is 13 amino acids. The CDR3 DNA is TGTGCCAGCAGTCGACAGCTACAAGAGACCCTGTACTTC. Translation gives CASSRQLQETLYF.

The chain employs TRBV20-1 and TRBJ2-2; no definite D call. Germline-derived CDR1 and CDR2 are DFQATT and SNEGSKA (reference sequence). The CDR3 has 13 residues. V lost 4 bases and J 5 bases, leaving 11 bases between the germline ends. CDR3 bases: TGCAGTGCTACCTTATCCGGGACCGGGGAGCTGTTTTTT. Amino acid sequence: CSATLSGTGELFF.

The chain is built from TRBV5-1 and TRBJ2-7; 11 bases are a match to TRBD1. Germline V gene lookup returns CDR1 SGHRS and CDR2 YFSETQ. The CDR3 length is 17 residues. V shed 0 bases and J 4 bases; nucleotides not matched to a gene: 9. CDR3 coding DNA: TGCGCCAGCAGCTTGGGGGACAGGGGGTCCCAAAGATACGAGCAGTACTTC. Encoded protein: CASSLGDRGSQRYEQYF.

The rearrangement joins TRBV9 to TRBJ2-5; 7 nucleotides align to TRBD2. Germline assignment: CDR1 SGDLS and CDR2 YYNGEE. The CDR3 loop spans 16 amino acids. The J segment lost 1 base and the V segment lost 0 bases, leaving 6 bases of the junction unmatched. As DNA, the CDR3 is TGTGCCAGCAGCGTAGGGGCTAGCGGCACCCAAGAGACCCAGTACTTC. It codes for CASSVGASGTQETQYF.

This clonotype was counted a few times. The rearrangement links TRBV20-1 to TRBJ1-1; D remains ambiguous. Per the germline V gene, CDR1 is DFQATT and CDR2 is SNEGSKA (reference sequence). V dropped 8 bases and J dropped 6 bases, with 22 bases sitting between them. The CDR3 has 14 residues. The CDR3 sequence: CSTNRWSGRAEAFF. Here the CDR3 DNA reads TGCAGTACAAACCGTTGGTCCGGAAGGGCTGAAGCTTTCTTT.

Notes on this clonotype: One junction end does not reproduce the germline sequence, and a read error may be involved. The chain has TRBV24-1 and TRBJ2-4; TRBD1 matches at 7 bases. This CDR3 contains 15 residues. Germline assignment: CDR1 KGHDR and CDR2 SFDVKD. The chain's CDR3 is CATSDLRDRENIRYF. The CDR3 bases are TGTGCCACCAGTGATCTCCGGGACAGAGAAAACATTCGGTACTTC.

There are a few counts of this clonotype. This chain links TRBV6-2 or TRBV6-3 with TRBJ2-5; TRBD1 is a possible D gene (6 bases). Looked up from germline, CDR1 is MNHEY and CDR2 is SVGEGT. The CDR3 runs 13 residues. Trimming removed 7 bases at V and 5 bases at J, with 14 bases between. CDR3 sequence (DNA): TGTGCCAGCATTGGACAGCCGGAGGAGACCCAGTACTTC. This encodes CASIGQPEETQYF.

The CDR3 protein is CASSFSGAQETQYF. CDR3 DNA sequence: TGTGCCAGCAGTTTTTCCGGGGCCCAAGAGACCCAGTACTTC. The chain recombines TRBV28 with TRBJ2-5, with D perhaps matching TRBD1 or TRBD2 (5 bases each). CDR1 is MDHEN and CDR2 is SYDVKM in the germline V gene. The CDR3 runs 14 residues. Trimming took off 3 bases at V and 1 base at J, with 9 bases between the two ends.

This clonotype was counted between two and nine times. The chain has TRBV5-1 and TRBJ2-1, with D unclear. With 0 bases removed from V and 4 bases from J, the gap between germline ends came to 11 bases. The CDR3 totals 15 residues. Per germline, CDR1 SGHRS and CDR2 YFSETQ. This chain's CDR3 is CASSLVTATYNEQFF. The CDR3 DNA reads TGCGCCAGCAGCTTGGTTACAGCAACGTACAATGAGCAGTTCTTC.

This chain joins TRBV12-3 or TRBV12-4 and TRBJ2-5; TRBD2 is a possible D gene (6 bases). The CDR3 consists of 15 residues. The V end lost 6 bases, the J end lost 4 bases, and 18 bases lay between the germline ends. CDR3 coding DNA: TGTGCCAGCAGCTCAAGGGAGGCCATGAGAGAGACCCAGTACTTC. Translating gives CASSSREAMRETQYF.

A remark on this clonotype: One base away lies a much larger clone, so this may be a sequencing read error. Since the CDR3 does not end with the conserved phenylalanine or tryptophan, this likely comes from a read error. CDR3 in DNA: TGTGCCAGCAGGGGACTAGCGGCTTACGAGCAGTACATC. Protein product: CASRGLAAYEQYI. The chain joins TRBV27 to TRBJ2-7; the match to TRBD2 covers 11 bases. The germline V gene has CDR1 MNHEY and CDR2 SMNVEV (reference sequence). With V trimmed by 6 bases and J by 4 bases, 2 bases remained unmatched. This CDR3 has 13 amino acids.

This clonotype was seen ten or more times. The chain is built from TRBV20-1 and TRBJ1-2; 7 bases line up with TRBD1. There are 12 residues in the CDR3. J gave up 6 bases and V 3 bases, and 4 bases lay outside the gene matches. Germline lookup yields CDR1 DFQATT and CDR2 SNEGSKA (reference sequence). The CDR3 DNA is TGCAGTGCTAGGTGGAGGGGGCATGGCTACACCTTC. This encodes CSARWRGHGYTF.

This clonotype was observed a handful of times. This chain links TRBV20-1 with TRBJ2-1; 11 positions agree with TRBD2. This CDR3 has 17 residues. CDR1 DFQATT and CDR2 SNEGSKA come from the germline V gene (reference sequence). J was trimmed by 8 bases and V by 6 bases; bases with no gene match: 18. CDR3 region: CSASVPGLAVRRDEQFF. CDR3 DNA sequence: TGCAGTGCCTCAGTCCCGGGACTAGCGGTCCGAAGGGATGAGCAGTTCTTC.

V usage is TRBV28 and J usage is TRBJ2-2, with TRBD2 matching 8 bases. The V and J ends lost 2 bases and 5 bases, in that order; junction bases with no gene match: 13. In germline, CDR1 is MDHEN, CDR2 SYDVKM. The CDR3 has 18 residues. This CDR3 is CASSLLPNSGRRTGELFF. The CDR3 nucleotides read TGTGCCAGCAGTTTACTCCCGAACAGCGGGAGACGGACCGGGGAGCTGTTTTTT.

The V gene is TRBV20-1, the J gene TRBJ1-5, with a possible D match to TRBD1 (6 bases). V was cut by 3 bases and J by 4 bases, with 10 bases left in between. This CDR3 is built from 13 residues. Germline CDR1 is DFQATT and CDR2 is SNEGSKA (reference sequence). DNA for the CDR3: TGCAGTGCTAGGGGGGACAAGAATCAGCCCCAGCATTTT. It codes for CSARGDKNQPQHF.

CDR3 amino acids: CASSLWAGQGKEKLFF. CDR3 nucleotide sequence: TGTGCCAGCAGTTTATGGGCGGGACAGGGAAAAGAAAAACTGTTTTTT. The V call is TRBV27, the J call TRBJ1-4, with 9 positions matching TRBD1. V dropped 1 base and J dropped 8; count of bases not matched to a gene: 8. The CDR3 runs 16 residues. Germline CDR1 MNHEY, CDR2 SMNVEV (reference sequence).